The 32 T cell receptor beta chains presented below share a single source sample, sequenced in a study of chemoradiotherapy in HPV16-positive cancers. Repertoires were generated with immunoSEQ multiplex PCR, while TCRdb's copy carries only in-frame clones and drops some. The sample lists 5,500 to 7,000 clones; 90% were seen once. The sample consisted of blood, taken from a patient who underwent chemoradiotherapy. All receptors derive from a human donor with HPV-associated anogenital cancer.

This sequence joins TRBV9 and TRBJ2-5, with D perhaps TRBD1 or TRBD2 (5 bases each). V was trimmed by 0 bases and J by 5 bases, leaving 5 bases between them. The CDR3 length is 12 residues. CDR1 is SGDLS, CDR2 YYNGEE, per germline. CDR3 sequence: CASSVGGETQYF. The CDR3 nucleotides read TGTGCCAGCAGCGTAGGGGGGGAGACCCAGTACTTC.

In its sample, this clone is medium-sized. Other DNA sequences within the sample encode an identical CDR3. The rearrangement uses TRBV27 and TRBJ1-1, with TRBD1 matching over 8 bases. V was pared by 5 bases and J by 3 bases, with 8 bases of the junction left unmatched. The CDR3 spans 15 residues. The germline gives CDR1 MNHEY, CDR2 SMNVEV (reference sequence). CDR3 sequence: CASSPGQGRDTEAFF. CDR3 DNA: TGTGCCAGCAGTCCCGGACAGGGAAGGGACACTGAAGCTTTCTTT.

The genes are TRBV19 and TRBJ2-3; D is uncertain. Germline lookup yields CDR1 LNHDA and CDR2 SQIVND (reference sequence). With 7 bases removed from V and 0 bases from J, the gap between germline ends came to 8 bases. CDR3 length equals 13 residues. The CDR3 loop is CASNFPSTDTQYF. CDR3 DNA sequence: TGTGCCAGTAATTTCCCTAGCACAGATACGCAGTATTTT.

The chain combines TRBV6-5 with TRBJ1-1, with D hard to call. Germline V gene lookup returns CDR1 MNHEY and CDR2 SVGAGI. V lost 4 bases and J 4 bases, leaving 13 bases between the germline ends. The CDR3 length is 14 residues. This CDR3 reads CASSSSISLTEAFF. In nucleotides, the CDR3 is TGTGCCAGCAGTTCCTCGATATCGCTCACTGAAGCTTTCTTT.

The gene calls are TRBV11-2 and TRBJ2-2; D gene uncertain. CDR1 is SGHAT, CDR2 FQNNGV, per germline. CDR3 length: 13 amino acids. Trimming left V 0 bases short and J 7 bases short, with 6 bases between. DNA of the CDR3: TGTGCCAGCAGCTTAGAGGGGATCGGGGAGCTGTTTTTT. Translation: CASSLEGIGELFF.

The rearrangement links TRBV5-5 to TRBJ2-5; D gene uncertain. TRBJ2-7 matches the DNA end more closely, so the J call is doubtful. The CDR3 is made up of 14 amino acids. From germline, CDR1 is SGHKS and CDR2 YYEKEE (reference sequence). CDR3 residues: CASSFLTPNYEQYF. CDR3 in DNA: TGTGCCAGCAGCTTCCTTACCCCCAACTACGAGCAGTACTTC.

This chain connects TRBV5-1 to TRBJ2-1; a possible D gene is TRBD2 (5 bases). V was clipped by 0 bases and J by 0 bases, with 7 bases between them. The length of the CDR3 is 15 residues. Germline V gene lookup returns CDR1 SGHRS and CDR2 YFSETQ. CDR3 DNA sequence: TGCGCCAGCAGCTTGGGAGGGATCTCCTACAATGAGCAGTTCTTC. It specifies CASSLGGISYNEQFF. Full variable domain (missing parts from reference TRBV5-1 and TRBJ2-1): KAGVTQTPRYLIKTRGQQVTLSCSPISGHRSVSWYQQTPGQGLQFLFEYFSETQRNKGNFPGRFSGRQFSNSRSEMNVSTLELGDSALYLCASSLGGISYNEQFFGPGTRLTVL.

The V and J genes are TRBV29-1 and TRBJ2-7, with D possibly matching TRBD1 (6 bases). V was cut by 7 bases and J by 6 bases, with 16 bases left in between. Germline V lookup: CDR1 SQVTM, CDR2 ANQGSEA. This CDR3 contains 12 residues. CDR3 sequence (DNA): TGCAGCGCAGACTTAGGGGGTTCCGAGCAGTACTTC. Encoded protein: CSADLGGSEQYF.

This rearrangement joins TRBV6-5 to TRBJ1-1; D remains unclear. The CDR3 has 11 amino acids. Trimming stripped 6 bases from V and 1 base from J, with 3 bases between. The germline gives CDR1 MNHEY, CDR2 SVGAGI. The CDR3 loop is CASRQNTEAFF. CDR3 bases: TGTGCCAGCAGACAGAACACTGAAGCTTTCTTT.

The chain couples TRBV28 to TRBJ1-1; D is unresolved. V was trimmed by 4 bases and J by 3 bases, leaving 9 bases between them. Per germline, CDR1 MDHEN and CDR2 SYDVKM. The CDR3 length is 13 residues. The CDR3: CASSSGLYTEAFF. The CDR3, as DNA: TGTGCCAGCAGTTCAGGACTCTACACTGAAGCTTTCTTT.

V gene TRBV5-1 combines with J gene TRBJ2-2; the D is unclear. CDR3 length: 17 amino acids. Germline assignment: CDR1 SGHRS and CDR2 YFSETQ. Trimming took off 4 bases at V and 3 bases at J, with 19 bases between the two ends. CDR3 DNA sequence: TGCGCCAGCAGCACCGCCATCGGGCGAAAGCACACCGGGGAGCTGTTTTTT. The encoded protein is CASSTAIGRKHTGELFF.

The genes are TRBV14 and TRBJ2-1, with TRBD2 matching 13 bases. The V segment lost 1 base and the J segment 6 bases; nucleotides outside the gene matches: 15. This CDR3 has 20 residues. Germline V gene lookup returns CDR1 SGHDN and CDR2 FVKESK. CDR3 sequence: CASSQGGLAGISSGLNEQFF. The CDR3 DNA reads as TGTGCCAGCAGCCAAGGGGGACTAGCGGGGATTTCTTCGGGCCTCAATGAGCAGTTCTTC.

The V call is TRBV2, the J call TRBJ1-6, with 8 nucleotides matching TRBD1. This CDR3 has 15 residues. V was clipped by 10 bases and J by 1 base; unmatched bases: 6. Germline CDR1 and CDR2: SNHLY and FYNNEI. CDR3 protein: CATQRQGSYNSPLHF. CDR3 DNA sequence: TGTGCCACCCAGCGACAGGGGTCCTATAATTCACCCCTCCACTTT.

This clone was seen once. This chain joins TRBV4-1 and TRBJ2-3; 11 bases align to TRBD2. V dropped 3 bases and J dropped 1; count of bases not matched to a gene: 9. Germline CDR1 MGHRA, CDR2 YSYEKL. This CDR3 is 18 amino acids long. The CDR3 protein is CASSHPLAGLAGTDTQYF. CDR3 DNA sequence: TGCGCCAGCAGCCATCCCCTGGCGGGACTAGCGGGCACAGATACGCAGTATTTT.

A remark on this clone: Other DNA variants within this sample encode the same CDR3. V usage is TRBV7-9 and J usage is TRBJ1-2; 9 positions match TRBD1. Germline V lookup: CDR1 SEHNR, CDR2 FQNEAQ (reference sequence). With V trimmed by 3 bases and J by 6 bases, 8 bases remained unmatched. This CDR3 has 15 residues. The CDR3: CASSFGQGNPNGYTF. DNA for the CDR3: TGTGCCAGCAGCTTCGGACAGGGGAACCCTAATGGCTACACCTTC.

V is TRBV10-3 and J is TRBJ1-5, with D possibly TRBD1 on 5 matching bases. CDR1 ENHRY and CDR2 SYGVKD come from the germline V gene. V lost 6 bases and J lost 0, with 12 bases in between. The CDR3 is made up of 15 amino acids. The CDR3 protein is CAIRGDQASNQPQHF. The CDR3 nucleotides read TGTGCCATCAGGGGGGATCAGGCTAGCAATCAGCCCCAGCATTTT.

This chain links TRBV12-5 with TRBJ2-2; the match to TRBD2 covers 7 bases. Germline CDR1 is LGHNT and CDR2 is FRNRAP. The V segment lost 2 bases and the J segment 5 bases; nucleotides outside the gene matches: 20. This CDR3 spans 20 amino acids. In DNA form, the CDR3 reads TGTGCTAGTGGTTTGCTTGGTGTCCTTGGGCGGGAGAGGAAAACCGGGGAGCTGTTTTTT. Translation gives CASGLLGVLGRERKTGELFF.

This chain links TRBV7-3 with TRBJ2-6; 8 bases line up with TRBD1. Germline-derived CDR1 and CDR2 are SGHTA and FQGTGA. V trimming: 8 bases; J trimming: 0 bases; junction bases outside the gene matches: 9. The CDR3 has 17 residues. CDR3 bases: TGTGCCAGCGGAGTTGACAGGGGATACTCTGGGGCCAACGTCCTGACTTTC. It yields the protein CASGVDRGYSGANVLTF.

The chain links TRBV5-1 to TRBJ2-2; 10 bases agree with TRBD2. Trimming cost V 4 bases and J 4 bases; bases outside gene matches: 10. Per germline, CDR1 SGHRS and CDR2 YFSETQ. The CDR3 spans 17 residues. The CDR3 spells CASSTGLAAAGTGELFF. The CDR3 DNA reads TGCGCCAGCAGCACAGGACTAGCGGCCGCCGGCACCGGGGAGCTGTTTTTT.

Here the CDR3 reads CASSSTSGGEQFF. CDR3 nucleotide sequence: TGCGCCAGCAGCTCAACTAGCGGTGGGGAGCAGTTCTTC. The chain recombines TRBV5-1 with TRBJ2-1; 8 nucleotides line up with TRBD2. Germline-derived CDR1 and CDR2 are SGHRS and YFSETQ. V gave up 3 bases and J gave up 10 bases; unmatched junction bases: 6. This CDR3 has 13 amino acids.

The V and J genes are TRBV28 and TRBJ2-2; D is perhaps TRBD1 (7 bases). Germline CDR1 MDHEN, CDR2 SYDVKM. The CDR3 runs 14 residues. Between the trimmed V and J ends, which lost 8 bases and 0 bases, there was a span of 10 bases. CDR3 DNA: TGTGCCAGCTGCAGGGGGGCGAACACCGGGGAGCTGTTTTTT. Its protein product is CASCRGANTGELFF. Complete variable domain (other parts from reference TRBV28 and TRBJ2-2): DVKVTQSSRYLVKRTGEKVFLECVQDMDHENMFWYRQDPGLGLRLIYFSYDVKMKEKGDIPEGYSVSREKKERFSLILESASTNQTSMYLCASCRGANTGELFFGEGSRLTVL.

The chain joins TRBV19 to TRBJ2-7; possibly TRBD1 for D (5 bases). Germline-derived CDR1 and CDR2 are LNHDA and SQIVND (reference sequence). CDR3 length: 12 residues. With 10 bases removed from V and 0 bases from J, the gap between germline ends came to 10 bases. Here the CDR3 reads CATVDNSYEQYF. DNA of the CDR3: TGTGCCACCGTGGACAACTCCTACGAGCAGTACTTC. Variable domain in full (rest from reference TRBV19 and TRBJ2-7): DGGITQSPKYLFRKEGQNVTLSCEQNLNHDAMYWYRQDPGQGLRLIYYSQIVNDFQKGDIAEGYSVSREKKESFPLTVTSAQKNPTAFYLCATVDNSYEQYFGPGTRLTVT.

This clone was recorded only once. The chain combines TRBV2 with TRBJ2-1, with D possibly being TRBD1 (6 bases). The CDR3 length is 15 residues. Germline V gene lookup returns CDR1 SNHLY and CDR2 FYNNEI. The V end lost 7 bases, the J end lost 0 bases, and 13 bases lay between the germline ends. The CDR3 DNA sequence: TGTGCCAGCACCTGGGGGCAGGGCTCCTACAATGAGCAGTTCTTC. This translates into CASTWGQGSYNEQFF.

This chain joins TRBV5-1 and TRBJ1-2, with TRBD1 matching over 8 bases. The CDR3 sequence is 15 residues long. The germline V gene encodes CDR1 SGHRS and CDR2 YFSETQ. V gave up 0 bases and J gave up 5 bases; unmatched junction bases: 6. The CDR3 nucleotides read TGCGCCAGCAGCTTGGCGTCAGGGGGCGCGTATGGCTACACCTTC. Translation gives CASSLASGGAYGYTF. The entire variable domain, with the rest obtained from reference TRBV5-1 and TRBJ1-2, is as follows: KAGVTQTPRYLIKTRGQQVTLSCSPISGHRSVSWYQQTPGQGLQFLFEYFSETQRNKGNFPGRFSGRQFSNSRSEMNVSTLELGDSALYLCASSLASGGAYGYTFGSGTRLTVV.

V gene TRBV18 combines with J gene TRBJ2-7; 10 nucleotides match TRBD1. V trimming: 4 bases; J trimming: 10 bases; junction bases outside the gene matches: 16. This CDR3 spans 16 amino acids. The germline gives CDR1 KGHSH, CDR2 LQKENI. The CDR3 DNA reads as TGTGCCAGCTCACTTACCTCCGGGACAGGGGATGTCGATCAGTACTTC. Residues: CASSLTSGTGDVDQYF.

This sequence joins TRBV9 and TRBJ1-1; no reliable D call. CDR1 is SGDLS and CDR2 is YYNGEE in the germline V gene. The ends were cut back, 6 bases at V and 0 bases at J, with 9 bases in the middle. This CDR3 is built from 13 residues. For the CDR3, the DNA is TGTGCCAGCAACCAGGTGATGAACACTGAAGCTTTCTTT. The encoded protein is CASNQVMNTEAFF.

V gene TRBV18 combines with J gene TRBJ1-2, with 7 positions matching TRBD1. This CDR3 comprises 17 residues. Germline V gene lookup returns CDR1 KGHSH and CDR2 LQKENI. J lost 6 bases, V lost 2 bases, and 15 bases had no gene match. Written as DNA, the CDR3 is TGTGCCAGCTCACCAAAGGCAGGGGGATTTGAAAGCAATGGCTACACCTTC. It specifies CASSPKAGGFESNGYTF.

The V gene is TRBV29-1, the J gene TRBJ1-2; D gene uncertain. Germline V gene lookup returns CDR1 SQVTM and CDR2 ANQGSEA. The CDR3 totals 12 residues. V was clipped by 3 bases and J by 8 bases, with 13 bases between them. The CDR3 here is CSVDSGEGGYTF. CDR3 in DNA: TGCAGCGTTGATTCCGGCGAAGGGGGCTACACCTTC.

The chain carries TRBV4-3 and TRBJ2-7; D gene uncertain. Germline lookup yields CDR1 LGHNA and CDR2 YSLEER. The CDR3 runs 13 residues. V lost 1 base, J lost 1 base, and 5 bases lay in between. CDR3 in DNA: TGCGCCAGCAGCCAAGGCCGGTCCTACGAGCAGTACTTC. Amino acids: CASSQGRSYEQYF.

The chain uses TRBV19 and TRBJ1-1, with 8 nucleotides matching TRBD1. Unmatched junction bases numbered 7, after V lost 3 bases and J lost 1 base. CDR3 length: 16 amino acids. Germline V gene sequence: CDR1 LNHDA, CDR2 SQIVND (reference sequence). CDR3 sequence (DNA): TGTGCCAGTAGTATGCGGCAGGGGGCTCGGAACACTGAAGCTTTCTTT. Translated, it gives CASSMRQGARNTEAFF. The complete variable domain, with remaining parts taken from reference TRBV19 and TRBJ1-1, reads DGGITQSPKYLFRKEGQNVTLSCEQNLNHDAMYWYRQDPGQGLRLIYYSQIVNDFQKGDIAEGYSVSREKKESFPLTVTSAQKNPTAFYLCASSMRQGARNTEAFFGQGTRLTVV.

The chain links TRBV6-5 to TRBJ1-2; D perhaps matches TRBD1 (6 bases). Germline lookup yields CDR1 MNHEY and CDR2 SVGAGI. Trimming removed 4 bases at V and 8 bases at J, with 14 bases between. The CDR3 totals 13 residues. The CDR3 sequence is CASSLDSVRGYTF. The CDR3 DNA reads TGTGCCAGCAGTTTGGACAGCGTGAGGGGCTACACCTTC.

The chain carries TRBV14 and TRBJ2-7; D is possibly TRBD1 (7 bases). Per germline, CDR1 SGHDN and CDR2 FVKESK. The CDR3 is made up of 16 amino acids. Between the trimmed V and J ends, which lost 2 bases and 3 bases, there was a span of 17 bases. CDR3 bases: TGTGCCAGCAGCCAACAGGGGGGTGTAGCATACTACGAGCAGTACTTC. It specifies CASSQQGGVAYYEQYF.